These 16 T cell receptor beta chains came from one sample sequenced in a study of Tregs in tolerant kidney transplant recipients. Clones were read by immunoSEQ multiplex PCR, and TCRdb kept only the in-frame ones, dropping some. This sample carries about 18,000 clones, approximately 61% of them seen once, and the ten largest clones take around 3.5%. Antigens of these TCRs are unknown. The specimen sequenced was Tregs from blood cultured with allogeneic cells. Receptors were obtained from a human donor in good health.

The chain recombines TRBV29-1 with TRBJ2-7; D gene ambiguous. V lost 7 bases, J lost 3 bases, and 10 bases lay in between. This CDR3 has 11 amino acids. Germline CDR1 reads SQVTM; CDR2 reads ANQGSEA. CDR3 bases: TGCAGCGCTATATTGAGCTACGAGCAGTACTTC. Amino acid sequence: CSAILSYEQYF.

This clone was found many times. The rearrangement links TRBV7-8 to TRBJ1-2; D gene uncertain. The CDR3 is 13 amino acids. Trimming took off 1 base at V and 4 bases at J, with 7 bases between the two ends. CDR1 is SGHVS, CDR2 FQNEAQ, per germline. The chain's CDR3 is CASSLGQPYGYTF. CDR3 sequence (DNA): TGTGCCAGCAGCTTAGGCCAGCCCTATGGCTACACCTTC.

Regarding this clone: A read error may produce the germline difference seen at one junction end. Other DNA sequences within the sample encode an identical CDR3. This chain joins TRBV4-3 and TRBJ2-4; possible D gene TRBD2, 6 bases. Germline-derived CDR1 and CDR2 are LGHNA and YSLEER. This CDR3 spans 15 amino acids. The CDR3 region has the DNA TGCGCCAGCAGCCCCGGAAACCGGGGAGGAAACATTCAGTATTTC. Amino acid sequence: CASSPGNRGGNIQYF.

This clone has only a few counts. CDR3: CASSPVRRGRIVAGYTF. In DNA form, the CDR3 reads TGTGCCAGCAGCCCAGTTCGGCGGGGTCGGATAGTGGCTGGCTACACCTTC. The genes are TRBV11-1 and TRBJ1-2, with no clear D. CDR1 is SGHAT and CDR2 is FQDESV in the germline V gene (reference sequence). The CDR3 is made up of 17 amino acids. Trimming stripped 5 bases from V and 7 bases from J, with 26 bases between.

CDR3 loop: CASSTLGTSGETQYF. CDR3 coding DNA: TGCGCCAGCAGCACCCTGGGGACTAGCGGCGAGACCCAGTACTTC. This sequence joins TRBV5-1 and TRBJ2-5, with 11 bases identical to TRBD2. The CDR3 is made up of 15 amino acids. Unmatched junction bases numbered 7, after V lost 4 bases and J lost 5 bases. Germline loops: CDR1 SGHRS, CDR2 YFSETQ.

By frequency in the sample, this clone is medium-sized. This chain uses TRBV6-4 with TRBJ2-3; no reliable D call. Germline CDR1 reads MRHNA; CDR2 reads SNTAGT. V lost 4 bases and J lost 2, with 10 bases in between. The CDR3 has 14 amino acids. The CDR3 DNA reads TGTGCCAGCAGTGTTACTTCAACCACAGATACGCAGTATTTT. This codes for CASSVTSTTDTQYF.

This clone was counted a single time. V usage is TRBV27 and J usage is TRBJ2-3; D is undetermined. Germline V gene lookup returns CDR1 MNHEY and CDR2 SMNVEV (reference sequence). CDR3 length: 15 amino acids. Trimming removed 3 bases from V and 1 base from J, with 11 bases in between. CDR3 coding DNA: TGTGCCAGCAGTTTGAACCCCTGGCGCACAGATACGCAGTATTTT. Translating it yields CASSLNPWRTDTQYF.

This clone is termed medium-sized (0.01 to 0.1%). The gene calls are TRBV30 and TRBJ1-2, with 7 bases fitting TRBD1. Germline CDR1 and CDR2: GTSNPN and SVGIG (reference sequence). This CDR3 contains 12 residues. V gave up 1 base and J gave up 7 bases; unmatched junction bases: 3. The CDR3 loop is CAWSAGGSGYTF. For the CDR3, the DNA is TGTGCCTGGAGTGCAGGGGGAAGTGGCTACACCTTC.

The rearrangement links TRBV6-5 to TRBJ2-1; D unresolved. The CDR3 totals 11 residues. Deletions cut 6 bases from V and 6 bases from J, with 6 bases between. Germline-derived CDR1 and CDR2 are MNHEY and SVGAGI. CDR3: CASRSFNEQFF. CDR3 nucleotides: TGTGCCAGCAGGAGTTTCAATGAGCAGTTCTTC.

This chain uses TRBV6-1 with TRBJ1-1; D is undetermined. The CDR3 runs to 15 residues. CDR1 and CDR2 (germline): MNHNS, SASEGT. Trimming stripped 5 bases from V and 0 bases from J, with 13 bases between. CDR3 bases: TGTGCCAGCAGTCCCCGGACCGTTATGAACACTGAAGCTTTCTTT. This sequence encodes CASSPRTVMNTEAFF.

This clone was counted between two and nine times. The chain recombines TRBV13 with TRBJ2-3; 8 positions match TRBD2. J lost 2 bases, V lost 8 bases, and 9 bases had no gene match. The CDR3 totals 15 residues. Germline V gene data show CDR1 as PRHDT and CDR2 as FYEKMQ (reference sequence). CDR3 loop: CASARSGGATDTQYF. CDR3 bases: TGTGCCAGCGCTCGCTCGGGGGGGGCCACAGATACGCAGTATTTT.

The rearrangement joins TRBV7-9 to TRBJ2-1; a possible D gene is TRBD2 (7 bases). Trimming stripped 7 bases from V and 6 bases from J, with 19 bases between. CDR1 and CDR2 from the germline V gene are SEHNR and FQNEAQ (reference sequence). The CDR3 loop spans 15 amino acids. The CDR3 loop reads CASTLTGGPGNEQFF. In DNA form, the CDR3 reads TGTGCCAGCACCCTCACCGGGGGGCCGGGCAATGAGCAGTTCTTC.

V and J are TRBV18 and TRBJ2-7, with 8 bases identical to TRBD2. The germline gives CDR1 KGHSH, CDR2 LQKENI. Trimming at V came to 3 bases and at J to 0 bases, leaving 10 bases not matched to a gene. The CDR3 consists of 17 residues. CDR3 residues: CASSPKPGTRSSYEQYF. The CDR3 bases are TGTGCCAGCTCACCCAAACCCGGGACTAGGAGCTCCTACGAGCAGTACTTC. Variable domain in full (rest from reference TRBV18 and TRBJ2-7): NAGVMQNPRHLVRRRGQEARLRCSPMKGHSHVYWYRQLPEEGLKFMVYLQKENIIDESGMPKERFSAEFPKEGPSILRIQQVVRGDSAAYFCASSPKPGTRSSYEQYFGPGTRLTVT.

V is TRBV6-6 and J is TRBJ1-1; D is unclear. Trimming took off 8 bases at V and 0 bases at J, with 10 bases between the two ends. The CDR3 is made up of 13 amino acids. Germline V CDR1 and CDR2: MNHNY, SVGAGI (reference sequence). The CDR3 here is CASGINLNTEAFF. The CDR3 DNA reads as TGTGCCAGCGGGATAAATTTGAACACTGAAGCTTTCTTT.

The V gene is TRBV15, the J gene TRBJ2-5; 8 bases map to TRBD2. Germline assignment: CDR1 LNHNV and CDR2 YYDKDF (reference sequence). The CDR3 is made up of 17 amino acids. V shed 1 base, J shed 1 base, and the junction held 8 bases outside the gene matches. CDR3 in amino acids: CATSRVISGNLQETQYF. In nucleotides, the CDR3 is TGTGCCACCAGCAGAGTAATTAGCGGGAATCTCCAAGAGACCCAGTACTTC.

This clone was counted a few times. The CDR3 region is CASSRGPDQPQHF. The CDR3 bases are TGTGCCAGCAGTAGAGGACCCGATCAGCCCCAGCATTTT. The chain is built from TRBV6-5 and TRBJ1-5; D unresolved. This CDR3 region has 13 residues. Germline loops: CDR1 MNHEY, CDR2 SVGAGI. Trimming cost V 5 bases and J 5 bases, with 10 bases left between them.